This T cell receptor (beta chain) was identified during a study of shared clonotypes between healthy human individuals. Across the whole study: Each donor's CD8 memory used one plate, CD8 naive two, each CD4 subset three.

V was clipped by 0 bases and J by 5 bases; unmatched bases: 3. The CDR3 consists of 14 residues. Germline V gene lookup returns CDR1 SGHRS and CDR2 YFSETQ. Generated by immunoSEQ multiplex PCR, the TCRdb table keeps only in-frame clones and is missing some. This repertoire shows around 600,000 clones, approximately 97% found once; its top ten account for 0.057%. Concerning this clone itself: Its antigen is not identified. Within the sample, other DNA sequences also encode this same CDR3.

Points from the study as a whole: Sharing across several donors was seen in roughly 5% of naive CD4 clonotypes. How much donors shared clonotypes was expected to be affected by sequencing depth.

The specimen was naive CD4+ T cells sorted from blood. As for subset: CD45RA+ positively selected. This rearrangement joins TRBV5-1 to TRBJ2-5; TRBD1 matches at 8 bases. The receptor was derived from a woman aged 30 to 39 in good health. The CDR3 DNA follows: TGCGCCAGCAGCTTGGGCCAGGGGGCGGAGACCCAGTACTTC. Amino acids: CASSLGQGAETQYF.